The 9 T cell receptor beta chains listed next were all sequenced from one sample in a study of T cell repertoires in cytomegalovirus infection. Via MiXCR, TCRdb re-called the reads, giving one row per CDR3 protein. Of 210,000 or so distinct CDR3 sequences listed, 5% to 8.5% were seen once; the top ten hold under 7.5%. Sequencing was performed on PBMCs. All receptors derive from a human donor in good health (CMV status not recorded). Some clones in this sample may be carry-over from other donors' samples.

This clonotype was seen ten or more times. The gene calls are TRBV6-1 and TRBJ2-5; D uncertain. CDR1 is MNHNS and CDR2 is SASEGT in the germline V gene. This CDR3 region has 12 residues. Trimming shortened V by 8 bases and J by 3 bases, and 10 bases separated the two germline ends. In DNA, the CDR3 is TGTGCCAGCGGTACAAGGGAAGAGACCCAGTACTTC. Its translation is CASGTREETQYF.

This clonotype was recorded many times. The chain combines TRBV27 with TRBJ2-2, with TRBD2 matching over 8 bases. The germline gives CDR1 MNHEY, CDR2 SMNVEV (reference sequence). V dropped 3 bases and J dropped 1; count of bases not matched to a gene: 4. This CDR3 is 16 amino acids long. CDR3 DNA sequence: TGTGCCAGCAGTTTTCTCGGGAGGGTGAACACCGGGGAGCTGTTTTTT. Translation gives CASSFLGRVNTGELFF.

At least ten counts were recorded for this clonotype. CDR3 residues: CASIRGTEAFF. CDR3 DNA sequence: TGTGCCAGCATAAGGGGGACTGAAGCTTTCTTT. The chain combines TRBV12-3 or TRBV12-4 with TRBJ1-1; a weak D match, TRBD1 (6 bases). The CDR3 covers 11 residues. Trimming took off 7 bases at V and 5 bases at J, with 8 bases between the two ends.

The chain combines TRBV29-1 with TRBJ2-1; 12 nucleotides match TRBD2. After removal of 5 bases from V and 11 bases from J, the junction contained 13 bases not matched to a gene. The length of the CDR3 is 15 residues. CDR1 SQVTM and CDR2 ANQGSEA come from the germline V gene. The CDR3 sequence is CSVLPSGLAGSKQFF. The CDR3 DNA follows: TGCAGCGTTCTACCGTCAGGACTAGCGGGGTCTAAGCAGTTCTTC.

This clonotype was recorded many times. In DNA form, the CDR3 reads TGTGCCAGCAGCTGGGGACAGCCACACCAGACTGAAGCTTTCTTT. It is translated as CASSWGQPHQTEAFF. The V call is TRBV5-6, the J call TRBJ1-1; TRBD1 agrees at 7 bases. CDR3 size: 15 residues. Germline trimming cut 3 bases from V and 5 bases from J; bases unmatched to any gene: 10. CDR1 and CDR2 from the germline V gene are SGHDT and YYEEEE.

In its sample, this clonotype was seen many times. DNA for the CDR3: TGTGCCAGCAGCTTAATGAAATCCAGAATCTCTGGAAACACCATATATTTT. Residues: CASSLMKSRISGNTIYF. This chain uses TRBV7-2 with TRBJ1-3; D gene unclear. The germline V gene has CDR1 SGHTA and CDR2 FQGNSA. The CDR3 has 17 amino acids. The ends were cut back, 2 bases at V and 0 bases at J, with 14 bases in the middle.

This clonotype was recorded at least ten times. The rearrangement joins TRBV6-4 to TRBJ2-3, with D possibly being TRBD1 (6 bases). Germline values: CDR1 MRHNA, CDR2 SNTAGT. Trimming removed 0 bases at V and 8 bases at J, with 9 bases between. The CDR3 has 13 amino acids. Here the CDR3 reads CASSDSGGGTQYF. In DNA form, the CDR3 reads TGTGCCAGCAGTGACTCTGGGGGCGGTACGCAGTATTTT.

This chain connects TRBV29-1 to TRBJ2-4; D is ambiguous. Per germline, CDR1 SQVTM and CDR2 ANQGSEA. The CDR3 is 11 residues long. Trimming left V 2 bases short and J 5 bases short, with 4 bases between. CDR3 sequence: CSVERENIQYF. The CDR3 bases are TGCAGCGTTGAAAGAGAAAACATTCAGTACTTC. The variable domain in full, with the rest retrieved from reference TRBV29-1 and TRBJ2-4, is SAVISQKPSRDICQRGTSLTIQCQVDSQVTMMFWYRQQPGQSLTLIATANQGSEATYESGFVIDKFPISRPNLTFSTLTVSNMSPEDSSIYLCSVERENIQYFGAGTRLSVL.

In its sample, this clonotype was seen once. The chain has TRBV20-1 and TRBJ2-5, with D perhaps matching TRBD1 (6 bases). Germline values: CDR1 DFQATT, CDR2 SNEGSKA (reference sequence). There are 14 residues in the CDR3. With 5 bases removed from V and 1 base from J, the gap between germline ends came to 14 bases. This chain's CDR3 is CSASYDRRQETQYF. In nucleotides, the CDR3 is TGCAGTGCTTCGTATGACAGGCGCCAAGAGACCCAGTACTTC.